This TCR beta chain was documented in a study of PD-1 and CTLA-4 blockade in melanoma. CDR3 length equals 14 residues. Germline assignment: CDR1 GTSNPN and CDR2 SVGIG (reference sequence). V trimming: 5 bases; J trimming: 1 base; junction bases outside the gene matches: 5. Here immunoSEQ multiplex PCR was the method, and the copy in TCRdb shows in-frame clones only, minus some. The sample yields approximately 17,000 clones, 70% seen once. This TCR was recovered from a human donor with melanoma. The source material was CD8+ T cells from peripheral blood, sampled from a patient given anti-PD-1 treatment. The chain couples TRBV30 to TRBJ2-3; 8 positions agree with TRBD1. The CDR3 sequence is CAWGQGAGTDTQYF. Written as DNA, the CDR3 is TGTGCCTGGGGGCAGGGGGCGGGCACAGATACGCAGTATTTT.